This T cell receptor beta chain was sequenced during a study of radiation and T cells in renal cell carcinoma. Assay: immunoSEQ multiplex PCR; the TCRdb copy retains only in-frame clones and omits some. Among roughly 82,000 clones listed, roughly nine tenths were seen once. Time point: blood 4 weeks post-SBRT, at nephrectomy. Treatment reported: 15 Gy SBRT to primary tumor, nephrectomy 4 weeks later. The CDR3 extends over 11 amino acids. Germline V gene sequence: CDR1 DFQATT, CDR2 SNEGSKA (reference sequence). With 7 bases removed from V and 3 bases from J, the gap between germline ends came to 9 bases. This clone has just a few counts.

The V gene is TRBV20-1, the J gene TRBJ1-1; D remains unclear. The sequence was collected from a woman in her seventies with renal cell carcinoma. This specimen consisted of blood, obtained from a patient whose treatment included radiotherapy and nephrectomy. The CDR3 loop reads CSGGLDTEAFF. For the CDR3, the DNA is TGCAGTGGGGGTCTGGACACTGAAGCTTTCTTT.